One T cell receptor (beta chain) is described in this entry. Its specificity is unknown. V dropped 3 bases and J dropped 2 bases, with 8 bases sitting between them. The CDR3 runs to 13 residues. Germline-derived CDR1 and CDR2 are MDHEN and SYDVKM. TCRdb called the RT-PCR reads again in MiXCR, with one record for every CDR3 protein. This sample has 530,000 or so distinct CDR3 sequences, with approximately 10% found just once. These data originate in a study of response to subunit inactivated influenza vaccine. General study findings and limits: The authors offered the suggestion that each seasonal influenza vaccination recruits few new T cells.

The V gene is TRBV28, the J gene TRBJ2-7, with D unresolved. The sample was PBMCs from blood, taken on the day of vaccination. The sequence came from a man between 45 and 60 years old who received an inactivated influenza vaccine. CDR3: CASSFPATYEQYF. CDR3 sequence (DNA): TGTGCCAGCAGTTTCCCAGCCACCTACGAGCAGTACTTC.